The 14 T cell receptor beta chains in this list originate from one sample, sequenced in a study of vaccination effects on CD4 cells after COVID-19 (dated by TCRdb to about 2022). Their cognate antigens are unknown. To identify antigen-specific CD4+ T cell clonotypes by their expansion, the ViraFEST assay first stimulated PBMC with viral peptide pools and then applied TCR sequencing. After approximately eleven days of culture, CD4+ T cells were isolated with the EasySep CD4+ T cell isolation kit. Convalescent patients had PCR-confirmed SARS-CoV-2 infection between March and December 2020, before Alpha, Beta and Delta variants emerged in the United States. The library was prepared using the immunoSEQ multiplex PCR assay. Entries here come from immuneACCESS through TCRdb and include only in-frame sequences with V and J called. Some clones fail to appear in such tables; in the studies checked, an unresolved V gene covers under half of the shortfall, and the cause of the remainder is unknown. The sample table lists 60,000 to 75,000 clones, over 60% of them with a count of one. Clones ranked in the top ten supply about 5% of the sample.

Specimen: CD4+ T cells from PBMCs cultured with HIV peptides, collected before COVID-19 vaccination. The cell subset or site label, as the study defines it: HIV-1 Nef peptide pool negative control/reference culture. The receptor source for this set is a human donor who had a prior SARS-CoV-2 infection.

The chain carries TRBV5-1 and TRBJ2-7, with 7 bases identical to TRBD2. The CDR3 contains 15 residues. Losses at the gene ends were 4 bases for V and 0 bases for J; bases not matched to a gene: 7. Germline loops: CDR1 SGHRS, CDR2 YFSETQ. The CDR3 bases are TGCGCCAGCAGCCGGGTGGGGGGGATCTCCTACGAGCAGTACTTC. Translated, it gives CASSRVGGISYEQYF.

This clone came up many times. The chain uses TRBV6-5 and TRBJ1-4, with unresolved D. Germline CDR1 and CDR2: MNHEY and SVGAGI. With 6 bases removed from V and 5 bases from J, the gap between germline ends came to 13 bases. The CDR3 totals 14 residues. The CDR3 DNA reads as TGTGCCAGCAGCCCGGACGGATGGAATGAAAAACTGTTTTTT. Protein: CASSPDGWNEKLFF.

This clone was seen only once. V is TRBV2 and J is TRBJ2-5, with D unresolved. Germline V lookup: CDR1 SNHLY, CDR2 FYNNEI. Trimming shortened V by 4 bases and J by 7 bases, and 16 bases separated the two germline ends. The CDR3 contains 14 residues. CDR3 loop: CASSGGRGEGTQYF. The DNA for the CDR3 is TGTGCCAGCAGTGGCGGCCGCGGAGAAGGGACCCAGTACTTC.

This clone was seen a single time. The chain uses TRBV7-6 and TRBJ2-7; 10 bases agree with TRBD2. The CDR3 extends over 16 amino acids. V shed 5 bases, J shed 3 bases, and the junction held 10 bases outside the gene matches. CDR1 and CDR2 (germline): SGHVS, FNYEAQ. In DNA, the CDR3 is TGTGCCAGCAGCCGATTCCTAGCGGGGGCCAACTACGAGCAGTACTTC. As protein: CASSRFLAGANYEQYF.

The genes are TRBV6-5 and TRBJ2-5; no clear D. V gave up 5 bases and J gave up 0 bases, with 10 bases separating them. CDR1 is MNHEY and CDR2 is SVGAGI in the germline V gene. The CDR3 loop spans 14 amino acids. In DNA form, the CDR3 reads TGTGCCAGCAGTAAACGGTGGGACCAAGAGACCCAGTACTTC. This sequence encodes CASSKRWDQETQYF.

The rearrangement uses TRBV9 and TRBJ1-4; maybe TRBD1 (5 bases). V was pared by 0 bases and J by 3 bases, with 9 bases between. Germline values: CDR1 SGDLS, CDR2 YYNGEE. This CDR3 comprises 15 residues. The DNA for the CDR3 is TGTGCCAGCAGCGTAGAGGGACGGTCTAATGAAAAACTGTTTTTT. It translates to CASSVEGRSNEKLFF.

The chain is built from TRBV27 and TRBJ2-2; no definite D call. Germline V gene lookup returns CDR1 MNHEY and CDR2 SMNVEV (reference sequence). V lost 4 bases, J lost 7 bases, and 13 bases lay in between. The CDR3 runs to 14 residues. Here the CDR3 reads CASSYSIMGGELFF. The CDR3 bases are TGTGCCAGCAGTTATTCCATTATGGGCGGGGAGCTGTTTTTT.

The V call is TRBV6-5, the J call TRBJ1-1; TRBD1 is a possible D gene (6 bases). The CDR3 runs to 14 residues. Per the germline V gene, CDR1 is MNHEY and CDR2 is SVGAGI. V was cut by 2 bases and J by 4 bases, with 11 bases left in between. As DNA, the CDR3 is TGTGCCAGCAGTTACACCCAGGGGATCACTGAAGCTTTCTTT. Encoded protein: CASSYTQGITEAFF.

CDR3 in amino acids: CASSESTGVNQPQHF. Written as DNA, the CDR3 is TGTGCCAGCAGTGAATCGACAGGTGTCAATCAGCCCCAGCATTTT. The rearrangement joins TRBV2 to TRBJ1-5; weak D call: TRBD1 (6 bases). This CDR3 contains 15 residues. Germline V lookup: CDR1 SNHLY, CDR2 FYNNEI. Trimming removed 2 bases at V and 3 bases at J, with 11 bases between.

This clone appeared once. This chain connects TRBV5-1 to TRBJ1-2; 8 nucleotides agree with TRBD1. The CDR3 spans 16 residues. CDR1 is SGHRS, CDR2 YFSETQ, per germline. V gave up 2 bases and J gave up 8 bases; unmatched junction bases: 14. The CDR3 region has the DNA TGCGCCAGCAGCTTAGGCCTGACAGGGGAAATCTCGGGCTACACCTTC. Its protein is CASSLGLTGEISGYTF.

CDR3 DNA: TGTGCCAGTAGAGGGGACAGGTACACCGGGGAGCTGTTTTTT. Its translation: CASRGDRYTGELFF. The chain combines TRBV9 with TRBJ2-2; 8 bases align to TRBD1. Germline CDR1 and CDR2: SGDLS and YYNGEE. V gave up 8 bases and J gave up 3 bases; unmatched junction bases: 6. This CDR3 has 14 residues. The complete variable domain, with remaining parts taken from reference TRBV9 and TRBJ2-2, reads DSGVTQTPKHLITATGQRVTLRCSPRSGDLSVYWYQQSLDQGLQFLIQYYNGEERAKGNILERFSAQQFPDLHSELNLSSLELGDSALYFCASRGDRYTGELFFGEGSRLTVL.

This chain links TRBV4-1 with TRBJ2-6; perhaps TRBD1 as D (6 bases). CDR1 and CDR2 (germline): MGHRA, YSYEKL. There are 16 residues in the CDR3. V was pared by 4 bases and J by 0 bases, with 10 bases between. The CDR3 here is CASSRGQNSGANVLTF. In DNA form, the CDR3 reads TGCGCCAGCAGCCGAGGACAGAACTCTGGGGCCAACGTCCTGACTTTC.

A few counts support this clone. This chain uses TRBV19 with TRBJ2-1; D may be TRBD1 (6 bases). The CDR3 length is 15 residues. The germline V gene encodes CDR1 LNHDA and CDR2 SQIVND (reference sequence). V was clipped by 5 bases and J by 5 bases, with 16 bases between them. The CDR3 bases are TGTGCCAGTAGTGGATTCCGGGACACCAACAATGAGCAGTTCTTC. Translated: CASSGFRDTNNEQFF.

The J gene is TRBJ1-1, the V gene TRBV11-3; D not certain. Per the germline V gene, CDR1 is SGHNT and CDR2 is YENEEA. There are 13 residues in the CDR3. Between the trimmed V and J ends, which lost 1 base and 7 bases, there was a span of 10 bases. The CDR3 DNA follows: TGTGCCAGCAGCTTAGGGGGTCGGAATGAAGCTTTCTTT. Translated: CASSLGGRNEAFF.